Below are 24 T cell receptor beta chains sequenced from a single sample in a study of blood T cells in healthy people across ages. Next came a second PCR, run for about 7 to 12 cycles, which used a sample-barcoded 5' primer along with a J-beta primer mix. TCRdb re-derived calls from the 5' RACE reads in MiXCR, one entry per CDR3 protein. The repertoire holds hundreds of thousands of distinct CDR3 sequences, with 29% as singletons. Sequenced: blood. The receptors stem from a woman of 80 years or more in good health.

The gene calls are TRBV3-1 and TRBJ2-3, with TRBD2 as a possible D gene (7 bases). CDR3 size: 13 residues. Per germline, CDR1 LGHDT and CDR2 YNNKEL (reference sequence). V was trimmed by 2 bases and J by 8 bases, leaving 11 bases between them. The CDR3 region is CASSQSGTITQYF. The CDR3 coding sequence is TGTGCCAGCAGCCAAAGCGGGACAATTACGCAGTATTTT.

In regard to this clonotype: A much larger clone lies one base from this, so it may be a read error. The rearrangement uses TRBV28 and TRBJ2-5, with 7 bases lining up with TRBD1. Looked up from germline, CDR1 is MDHEN and CDR2 is SYDVKM. The V and J ends lost 4 bases and 11 bases, in that order; junction bases with no gene match: 16. The CDR3 sequence is 15 residues long. The CDR3 sequence: CASSSGTVAYNEQYF. In DNA form, the CDR3 reads TGTGCCAGCAGTTCCGGGACAGTCGCCTACAATGAGCAGTACTTC.

The rearrangement uses TRBV7-2 and TRBJ2-7; 9 bases line up with TRBD1. Germline V gene data show CDR1 as SGHTA and CDR2 as FQGNSA. The V and J ends lost 5 bases and 6 bases, in that order; junction bases with no gene match: 11. The CDR3 extends over 15 amino acids. The CDR3 nucleotides are TGTGCCAGCAGCCCCCTCGGGACAGGGATAGGCGAGCAGTACTTC. Encoded protein: CASSPLGTGIGEQYF.

This clonotype appeared a few times. The chain recombines TRBV5-1 with TRBJ2-3; D ambiguous. The CDR3 is 15 amino acids. The V and J ends lost 0 bases and 2 bases respectively, with 10 bases between them. Germline values: CDR1 SGHRS, CDR2 YFSETQ. The CDR3 nucleotides are TGCGCCAGCAGCTTGGGGGGATACAACACAGATACGCAGTATTTT. Translation: CASSLGGYNTDTQYF.

A few counts support this clonotype. The chain links TRBV20-1 to TRBJ2-5, with 8 bases identical to TRBD2. The CDR3 has 20 residues. Germline values: CDR1 DFQATT, CDR2 SNEGSKA (reference sequence). V was clipped by 1 base and J by 1 base; unmatched bases: 20. The DNA of the CDR3 is TGCAGTGCTAGAGGTTCCCGCCCAACCACTGGCGGGGGGATCCAAGAGACCCAGTACTTC. Its translation is CSARGSRPTTGGGIQETQYF.

This clonotype showed up many times. The chain carries TRBV20-1 and TRBJ2-7, with 10 bases fitting TRBD2. The V gene's germline CDR1 is DFQATT and CDR2 SNEGSKA (reference sequence). J was trimmed by 6 bases and V by 1 base; bases with no gene match: 12. The CDR3 has 16 residues. CDR3 nucleotide sequence: TGCAGTGCTAGAGCCGGCAGGACTAGCGGCCTCGGCGAGCAGTACTTC. The encoded protein is CSARAGRTSGLGEQYF.

Concerning this clonotype itself: One end of the junction fails to match germline, which may point to a read error. The chain links TRBV14 to TRBJ1-2; D not certain. CDR3 length: 13 amino acids. Per the germline V gene, CDR1 is SGHDN and CDR2 is FVKESK. Written as DNA, the CDR3 is TGTGCCAGCAGCCGAGACCATAACTATGGCCACACCTTC. Amino acid sequence: CASSRDHNYGHTF.

This clonotype was recorded a few times. The V gene is TRBV28, the J gene TRBJ1-4, with 8 bases that match TRBD1. V was pared by 8 bases and J by 1 base, with 12 bases of the junction left unmatched. Germline values: CDR1 MDHEN, CDR2 SYDVKM. The CDR3 consists of 17 residues. The CDR3 bases are TGTGCCAGCGGTCTCGGGACAGGCATTCTAACTAATGAAAAACTGTTTTTT. Its translation is CASGLGTGILTNEKLFF.

At least ten counts were recorded for this clonotype. The rearrangement links TRBV27 to TRBJ1-2; possibly TRBD1 for D (6 bases). CDR1 is MNHEY, CDR2 SMNVEV, per germline (reference sequence). V gave up 5 bases and J gave up 3 bases, with 19 bases separating them. The CDR3 extends over 16 amino acids. The CDR3 bases are TGTGCCAGCAGTACCCACTGGACAGAAATCCACTATGGCTACACCTTC. Protein sequence: CASSTHWTEIHYGYTF.

The J gene is TRBJ2-1, the V gene TRBV6-5; D remains unclear. CDR3 length equals 16 residues. Trimming took off 2 bases at V and 3 bases at J, with 14 bases between the two ends. Germline-derived CDR1 and CDR2 are MNHEY and SVGAGI. CDR3 coding DNA: TGTGCCAGCAGTTACCCCCGAGACCTGAACTACAATGAGCAGTTCTTC. Translating it yields CASSYPRDLNYNEQFF.

This clonotype has a count of ten or more. The chain has TRBV25-1 and TRBJ2-1, with 8 positions matching TRBD1. J lost 8 bases, V lost 1 base, and 7 bases had no gene match. The germline V gene encodes CDR1 MGHDK and CDR2 SYGVNS. The CDR3 spans 15 residues. The chain's CDR3 is CASSESGTGAHEQFF. The CDR3 nucleotides are TGTGCCAGCAGTGAATCAGGGACAGGTGCTCATGAGCAGTTCTTC.

This clonotype showed up many times. This chain connects TRBV5-1 to TRBJ2-7; TRBD2 matches 7 bases. CDR1 SGHRS and CDR2 YFSETQ come from the germline V gene. V shed 2 bases and J 3 bases; nucleotides not matched to a gene: 5. There are 14 residues in the CDR3. The CDR3 loop reads CASSFRGEGYEQYF. The CDR3 DNA sequence: TGCGCCAGCAGCTTCCGGGGGGAAGGCTACGAGCAGTACTTC.

This clonotype appeared many times. The gene calls are TRBV7-2 and TRBJ1-1, with TRBD1 identical over 7 bases. Germline V gene data show CDR1 as SGHTA and CDR2 as FQGNSA. Trimming took 4 bases from V and 0 from J; bases not matched to a gene: 5. The CDR3 covers 15 residues. CDR3 residues: CASSSRTGMNTEAFF. The CDR3 nucleotides are TGTGCCAGCAGCTCTCGGACAGGTATGAACACTGAAGCTTTCTTT.

The sample holds many counts of this clonotype. The chain carries TRBV11-2 and TRBJ2-1; TRBD1 matches at 7 bases. J gave up 15 bases and V 8 bases, and 16 bases lay outside the gene matches. This CDR3 region has 13 residues. Looked up from germline, CDR1 is SGHAT and CDR2 is FQNNGV. The CDR3 DNA reads TGTGCCAGCGGATCCGGGACAGCTGGTGAGTCGTTCTTC. Its protein product is CASGSGTAGESFF.

As regards this clonotype: One end of the junction is discordant with germline, which a read error may explain. The V and J genes are TRBV7-9 and TRBJ2-3; D is uncertain. Germline V lookup: CDR1 SEHNR, CDR2 FQNEAQ (reference sequence). The CDR3 runs to 11 residues. The CDR3 DNA is TGTTCCAGCAGCTTAGCTGATACGCAGTATTTT. Translating it yields CSSSLADTQYF.

This clonotype showed up just a few times. This chain uses TRBV7-2 with TRBJ2-7, with D possibly being TRBD1 (5 bases). Trimming took 4 bases from V and 7 from J, leaving 20 bases between them. The CDR3 extends over 15 amino acids. Germline V gene lookup returns CDR1 SGHTA and CDR2 FQGNSA. The CDR3 bases are TGTGCCAGCAGCTCGACAGCAATTACCTACAATGAGCAGTACTTC. It encodes CASSSTAITYNEQYF.

This clonotype turned up a few times. The chain couples TRBV5-1 to TRBJ1-1; 10 bases are a match to TRBD1. Germline CDR1 reads SGHRS; CDR2 reads YFSETQ. V lost 1 base and J lost 3; bases outside the gene matches: 3. The CDR3 length is 15 residues. In DNA, the CDR3 is TGCGCCAGCAGCTTGCGCGGGACAGGGGACACTGAAGCTTTCTTT. Translation gives CASSLRGTGDTEAFF.

This chain uses TRBV5-1 with TRBJ2-1, with 9 bases lining up with TRBD1. This CDR3 has 19 amino acids. Germline lookup yields CDR1 SGHRS and CDR2 YFSETQ. Trimming cost V 4 bases and J 0 bases; bases outside gene matches: 14. CDR3 sequence: CASSLNAGTGISSYNEQFF. As DNA, the CDR3 is TGCGCCAGCAGCCTAAATGCCGGGACAGGGATAAGCTCCTACAATGAGCAGTTCTTC.

This clonotype was seen a few times. The rearrangement joins TRBV5-5 to TRBJ2-3; D gene unclear. The CDR3 consists of 15 residues. V shed 3 bases and J shed 3 bases, with 14 bases lying between them. The V gene's germline CDR1 is SGHKS and CDR2 YYEKEE (reference sequence). The CDR3 here is CASSSDPSPTDTQYF. CDR3 DNA: TGTGCCAGCAGCTCGGACCCTTCCCCGACAGATACGCAGTATTTT.

Worth noting for this clonotype: A much larger clone lies a single base off, so this may be a read error. The chain carries TRBV6-1 and TRBJ2-1; D remains ambiguous. Trimming cost V 7 bases and J 0 bases, with 10 bases left between them. This CDR3 is built from 14 residues. The germline gives CDR1 MNHNS, CDR2 SASEGT. CDR3 DNA: TGTGCCAGCACGGTAGCCAGCTCCTACAATGAGCAGTTCTTC. Amino acids: CASTVASSYNEQFF.

The table lists this clonotype with many counts. The chain joins TRBV7-9 to TRBJ2-3; 7 bases align to TRBD1. Trimming at V came to 3 bases and at J to 4 bases, leaving 10 bases not matched to a gene. Germline V gene lookup returns CDR1 SEHNR and CDR2 FQNEAQ (reference sequence). CDR3 size: 16 residues. The CDR3 loop reads CASSFSRTGEADTQYF. CDR3 in DNA: TGTGCCAGCAGCTTTTCCAGGACAGGCGAGGCAGATACGCAGTATTTT.

This clonotype has ten or more counts. The gene calls are TRBV7-9 and TRBJ2-1; tentatively, D is TRBD1 (6 bases). The CDR3 extends over 15 amino acids. Germline V gives CDR1 SEHNR, CDR2 FQNEAQ (reference sequence). With 5 bases removed from V and 4 bases from J, the gap between germline ends came to 15 bases. The CDR3 nucleotides are TGTGCCAGCAGCCACATACAGGGTCTGTACAATGAGCAGTTCTTC. Protein sequence: CASSHIQGLYNEQFF. The variable domain in full, completed from reference TRBV7-9 and TRBJ2-1, reads DTGVSQNPRHKITKRGQNVTFRCDPISEHNRLYWYRQTLGQGPEFLTYFQNEAQLEKSRLLSDRFSAERPKGSFSTLEIQRTEQGDSAMYLCASSHIQGLYNEQFFGPGTRLTVL.

This chain joins TRBV20-1 and TRBJ2-1; 10 bases match TRBD2. The germline V gene has CDR1 DFQATT and CDR2 SNEGSKA (reference sequence). The CDR3 is 17 residues long. The trim removed 0 bases at V and 2 bases at J, leaving 7 bases unmatched. The CDR3 reads CSAREIAGGKPYNEQFF. CDR3 in DNA: TGCAGTGCTAGAGAAATAGCGGGGGGTAAACCCTACAATGAGCAGTTCTTC.

J is TRBJ1-2 and V is TRBV6-2 or TRBV6-3; 8 nucleotides match TRBD1. Per the germline V gene, CDR1 is MNHEY and CDR2 is SVGEGT. CDR3 size: 15 residues. Trimming cost V 4 bases and J 2 bases; bases outside gene matches: 6. The CDR3 loop reads CASSSSRQGNYGYTF. CDR3 bases: TGTGCCAGCAGTTCAAGCAGACAGGGGAACTATGGCTACACCTTC.